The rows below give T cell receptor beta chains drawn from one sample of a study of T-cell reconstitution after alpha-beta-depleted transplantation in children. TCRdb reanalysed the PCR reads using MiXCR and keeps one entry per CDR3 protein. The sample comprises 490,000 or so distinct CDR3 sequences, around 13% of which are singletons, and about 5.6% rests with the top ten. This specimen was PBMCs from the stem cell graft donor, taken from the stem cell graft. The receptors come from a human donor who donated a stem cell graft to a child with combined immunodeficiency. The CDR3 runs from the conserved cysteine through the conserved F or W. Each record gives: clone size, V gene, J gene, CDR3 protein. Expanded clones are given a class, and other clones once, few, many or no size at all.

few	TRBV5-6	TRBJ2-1	CASSLLGHKNNEQFF
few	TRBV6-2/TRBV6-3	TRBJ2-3	CASRKGPDTQYF
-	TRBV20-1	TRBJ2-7	CSARARGLPEQYF
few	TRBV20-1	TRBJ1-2	CSARVNYGYTF
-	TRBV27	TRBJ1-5	CASSLSRGDSQPQHF
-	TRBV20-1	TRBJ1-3	CSARVTGSGNTIYF
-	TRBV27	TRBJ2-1	CASSKGLAGKFYNEQFF
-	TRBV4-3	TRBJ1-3	CASSQDRGDSGNTIYF
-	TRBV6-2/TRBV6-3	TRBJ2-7	CASNVQGSTYEQYF
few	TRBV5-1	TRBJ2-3	CASSSSGTDTQYF
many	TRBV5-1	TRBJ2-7	CASSPTGTSGSYEQYF
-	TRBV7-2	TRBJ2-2	CASSLGTGGFTGELFF
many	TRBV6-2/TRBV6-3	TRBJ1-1	CASSYLGFGTEAFF
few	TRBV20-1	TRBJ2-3	CSACQDRWADTQYF
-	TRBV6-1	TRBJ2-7	CASTPLGTPLYEQYF
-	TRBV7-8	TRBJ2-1	CASSDIGTRSDEQFF
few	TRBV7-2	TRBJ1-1	CASSLGAGRTEAFF
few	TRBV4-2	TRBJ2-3	CASSRPNTGGIDTQYF
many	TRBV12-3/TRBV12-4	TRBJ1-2	CASKFSNYGYTF
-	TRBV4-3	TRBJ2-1	CASSQDLGLAAYNEQFF
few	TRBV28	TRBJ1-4	CASSPGTGRVANEKLFF
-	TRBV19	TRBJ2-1	CASSRVAELRNEQFF
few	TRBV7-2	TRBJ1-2	CASSLGHGRVGYTF
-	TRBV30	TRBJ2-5	CAWSAIPQETQYF
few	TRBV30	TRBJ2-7	CAWSVLSEQYF
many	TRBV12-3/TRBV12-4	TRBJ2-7	CASRRTGTSGYEQYF
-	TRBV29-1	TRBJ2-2	CSVELQGINTGELFF
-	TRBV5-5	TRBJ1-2	CASSLRDNNYGYTF
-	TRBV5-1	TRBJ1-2	CASSPDVGSAGYTF
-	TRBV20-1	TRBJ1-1	CSAVGLVTEAFF
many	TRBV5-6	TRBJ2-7	CASSTDRATYEQYF
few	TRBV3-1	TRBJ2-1	CASSQESVSYNEQFF
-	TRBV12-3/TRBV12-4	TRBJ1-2	CASSLVRVDGYTF
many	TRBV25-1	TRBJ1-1	CASSANRGNTEAFF
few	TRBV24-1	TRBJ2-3	CATSATGDTQYF
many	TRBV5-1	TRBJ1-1	CASSPLQGRDTEAFF
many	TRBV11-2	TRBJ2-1	CASSSRGTGGNEQFF
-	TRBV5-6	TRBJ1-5	CASSLWNNQPQHF
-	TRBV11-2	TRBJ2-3	CASSATGADTQYF
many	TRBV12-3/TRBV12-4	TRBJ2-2	CASSPFTGELFF
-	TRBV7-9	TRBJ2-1	CASSDGQGNDNEQFF
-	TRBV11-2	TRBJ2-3	CASSLDVTGLTDTQYF
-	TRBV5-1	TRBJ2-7	CASSLGVSGDEQYF
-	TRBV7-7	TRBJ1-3	CASSLDTGFSGNTIYF
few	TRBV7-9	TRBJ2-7	CASSLDQAGPRYEQYF
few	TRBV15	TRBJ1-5	CATSRDHSDRVFHDQPQHF
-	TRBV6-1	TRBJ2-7	CASRSRPSPTGEQYF
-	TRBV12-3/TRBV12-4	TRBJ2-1	CASSFGTTYNEQFF
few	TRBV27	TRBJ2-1	CASSSTTGTSGVNEQFF
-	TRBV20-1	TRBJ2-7	CSARKTSEGWGGRYEQYF
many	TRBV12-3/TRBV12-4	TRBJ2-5	CASSPSGTLETQYF
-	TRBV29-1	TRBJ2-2	CSVRETGELFF
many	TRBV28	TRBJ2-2	CASSFRLNTGELFF
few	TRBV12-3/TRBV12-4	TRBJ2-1	CASSLGLAGSVEQFF
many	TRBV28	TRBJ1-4	CASRPRAINEKLFF
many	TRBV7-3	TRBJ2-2	CASSPSLDTGELFF
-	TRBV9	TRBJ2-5	CASSVDGTQETQYF